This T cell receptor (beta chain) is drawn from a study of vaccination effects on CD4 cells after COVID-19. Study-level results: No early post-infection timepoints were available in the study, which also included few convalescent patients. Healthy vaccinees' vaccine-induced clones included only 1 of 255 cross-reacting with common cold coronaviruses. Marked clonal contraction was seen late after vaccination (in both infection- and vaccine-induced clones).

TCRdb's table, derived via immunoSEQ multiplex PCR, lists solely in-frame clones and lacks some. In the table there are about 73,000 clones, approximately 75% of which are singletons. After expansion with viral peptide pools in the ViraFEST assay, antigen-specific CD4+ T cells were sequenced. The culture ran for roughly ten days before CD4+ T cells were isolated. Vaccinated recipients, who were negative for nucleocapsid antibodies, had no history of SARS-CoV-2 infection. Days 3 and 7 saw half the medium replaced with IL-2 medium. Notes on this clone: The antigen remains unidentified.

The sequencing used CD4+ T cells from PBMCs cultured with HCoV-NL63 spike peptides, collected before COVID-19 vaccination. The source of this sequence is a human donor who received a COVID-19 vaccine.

The CDR3 region has the DNA TGTGCCAGCAGCCTCCCTGCTACTTTGTCCTCCTCCTACGAGCAGTACGTC. It specifies CASSLPATLSSSYEQYV. This chain connects TRBV13 to TRBJ2-7, with unresolved D. The CDR3 is made up of 17 amino acids. With 5 bases removed from V and 0 bases from J, the gap between germline ends came to 20 bases. Germline CDR1 reads PRHDT; CDR2 reads FYEKMQ (reference sequence).